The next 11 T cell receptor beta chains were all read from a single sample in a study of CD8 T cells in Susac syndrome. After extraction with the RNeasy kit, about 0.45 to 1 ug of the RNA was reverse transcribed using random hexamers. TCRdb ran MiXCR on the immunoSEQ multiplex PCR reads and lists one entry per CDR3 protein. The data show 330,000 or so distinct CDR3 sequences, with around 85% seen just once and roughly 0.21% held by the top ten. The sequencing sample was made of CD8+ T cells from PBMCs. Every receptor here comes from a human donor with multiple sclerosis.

This CDR3 reads CASSLWSGGNTEAFF. In nucleotides, the CDR3 is TGTGCCAGCAGCTTATGGTCAGGGGGGAACACTGAAGCTTTCTTT. The chain uses TRBV11-2 and TRBJ1-1; 7 bases are shared with TRBD1. The CDR3 totals 15 residues. The V segment lost 2 bases and the J segment 1 base; nucleotides outside the gene matches: 4. Germline V gives CDR1 SGHAT, CDR2 FQNNGV.

The CDR3 loop is CASSRREVNTDTQYF. Here the CDR3 DNA reads TGTGCCAGCAGCCGCAGGGAGGTGAACACAGATACGCAGTATTTT. The chain recombines TRBV14 with TRBJ2-3, with TRBD2 as a possible D gene (6 bases). The CDR3 runs to 15 residues. The germline CDR1 and CDR2 sequences are SGHDN and FVKESK. Trimming cost V 4 bases and J 2 bases, with 13 bases left between them.

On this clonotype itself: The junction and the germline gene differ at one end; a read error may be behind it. The CDR3 sequence is CSARMSGQSPYERYF. The CDR3 DNA follows: TGCAGTGCTAGAATGAGTGGGCAGTCGCCCTACGAGCGGTACTTC. The chain employs TRBV20-1 and TRBJ2-7; no firm D call. The CDR3 is 15 amino acids. Germline CDR1 reads DFQATT; CDR2 reads SNEGSKA (reference sequence).

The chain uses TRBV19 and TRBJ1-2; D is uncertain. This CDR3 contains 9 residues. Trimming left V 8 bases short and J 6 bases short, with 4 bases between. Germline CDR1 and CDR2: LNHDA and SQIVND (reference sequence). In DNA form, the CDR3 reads TGTGCCAGTGGTAATGGCTACACCTTC. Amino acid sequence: CASGNGYTF.

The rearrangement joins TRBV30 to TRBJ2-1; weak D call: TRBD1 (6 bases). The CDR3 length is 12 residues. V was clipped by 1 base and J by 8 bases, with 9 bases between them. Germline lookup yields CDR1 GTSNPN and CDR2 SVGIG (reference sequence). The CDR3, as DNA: TGTGCCTGGAGTGAGACAGGCTATGAGCAGTTCTTC. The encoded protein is CAWSETGYEQFF.

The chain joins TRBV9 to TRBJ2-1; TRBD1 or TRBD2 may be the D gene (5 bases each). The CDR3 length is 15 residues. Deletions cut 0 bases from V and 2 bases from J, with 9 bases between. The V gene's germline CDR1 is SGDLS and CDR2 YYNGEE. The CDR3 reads CASSVALGAYNEQFF. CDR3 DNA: TGTGCCAGCAGCGTAGCTCTGGGGGCCTACAATGAGCAGTTCTTC.

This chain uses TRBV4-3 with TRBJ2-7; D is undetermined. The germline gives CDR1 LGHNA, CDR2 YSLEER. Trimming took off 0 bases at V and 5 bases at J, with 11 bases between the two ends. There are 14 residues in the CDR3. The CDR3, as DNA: TGCGCCAGCAGCCAAGATATAGGACGGGACGAGCAGTACTTC. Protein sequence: CASSQDIGRDEQYF.

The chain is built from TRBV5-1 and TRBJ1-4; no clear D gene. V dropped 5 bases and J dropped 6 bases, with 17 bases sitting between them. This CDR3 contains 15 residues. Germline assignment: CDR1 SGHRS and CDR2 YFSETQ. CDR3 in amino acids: CASSPETAAYEKLFF. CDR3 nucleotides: TGCGCCAGCAGTCCGGAGACGGCCGCCTATGAAAAACTGTTTTTT.

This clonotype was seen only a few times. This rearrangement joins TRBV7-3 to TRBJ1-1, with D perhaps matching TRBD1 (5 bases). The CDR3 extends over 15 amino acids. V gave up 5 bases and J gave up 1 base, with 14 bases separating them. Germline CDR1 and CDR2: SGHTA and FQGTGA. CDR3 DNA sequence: TGTGCCAGCAGCCCCTATCTTGGACAGAACACTGAAGCTTTCTTT. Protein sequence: CASSPYLGQNTEAFF. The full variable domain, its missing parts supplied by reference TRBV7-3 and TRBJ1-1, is GAGVSQTPSNKVTEKGKYVELRCDPISGHTALYWYRQSLGQGPEFLIYFQGTGAADDSGLPNDRFFAVRPEGSVSTLKIQRTERGDSAVYLCASSPYLGQNTEAFFGQGTRLTVV.

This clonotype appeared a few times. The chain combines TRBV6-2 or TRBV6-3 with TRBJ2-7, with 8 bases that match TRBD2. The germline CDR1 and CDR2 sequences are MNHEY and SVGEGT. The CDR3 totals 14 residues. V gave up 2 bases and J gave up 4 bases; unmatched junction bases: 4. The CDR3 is CASSYALAAYEQYF. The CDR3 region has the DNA TGTGCCAGCAGTTACGCACTAGCGGCATACGAGCAGTACTTC.

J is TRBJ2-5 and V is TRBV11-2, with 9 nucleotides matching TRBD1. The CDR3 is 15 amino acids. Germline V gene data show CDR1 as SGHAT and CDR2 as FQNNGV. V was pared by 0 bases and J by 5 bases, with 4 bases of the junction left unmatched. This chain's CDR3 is CASSLEYGQGETQYF. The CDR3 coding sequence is TGTGCCAGCAGCTTAGAGTACGGACAGGGGGAGACCCAGTACTTC.